Listed below are T cell receptor beta chains from one sample, sequenced in a study of cytomegalovirus exposure and HLA in healthy donors. Profiling relied on immunoSEQ multiplex PCR, and the TCRdb table lists in-frame clones only, not all of them. The top ten clones hold 2% to 3% of a sample with 110,000 or so clones, about 79% of them seen once. The specimen was PBMCs. Receptors were obtained from a woman aged 18 to 35 in good health and CMV-seronegative. Both conserved end residues are part of each CDR3. The order of the fields is clone size, J gene, V gene, D gene, CDR3 length, CDR3 protein, CDR3 DNA. A D gene is named only where the DNA matches it firmly. Rows may omit the clone size; those that give it use once, few, many or a size class.

abundance: .
j_gene: TRBJ2-3
v_gene: TRBV7-9
d_gene: TRBD2
len: 15
CDR3aa: CASSFGLAGTDTQYF
CDR3nt: TGTGCCAGCAGCTTCGGACTAGCGGGAACAGATACGCAGTATTTT

abundance: .
j_gene: TRBJ2-1
v_gene: TRBV18
d_gene: TRBD2
len: 17
CDR3aa: CASSPLTSGSSYNEQFF
CDR3nt: TGTGCCAGCTCACCACTTACTAGCGGGTCCTCCTACAATGAGCAGTTCTTC

abundance: .
j_gene: TRBJ2-1
v_gene: TRBV10-3
d_gene: TRBD2
len: 15
CDR3aa: CAILAGGGSYNEQFF
CDR3nt: TGTGCCATCCTGGCGGGAGGGGGCTCCTACAATGAGCAGTTCTTC

abundance: .
j_gene: TRBJ2-2
v_gene: TRBV28
d_gene: .
len: 15
CDR3aa: CASSWAPGTTGELFF
CDR3nt: TGTGCCAGCAGTTGGGCGCCTGGGACTACCGGGGAGCTGTTTTTT

abundance: .
j_gene: TRBJ2-1
v_gene: TRBV6-6
d_gene: TRBD2
len: 16
CDR3aa: CASTKTSGVSYNEQFF
CDR3nt: TGTGCCAGCACTAAAACTAGCGGGGTATCCTACAATGAGCAGTTCTTC

abundance: .
j_gene: TRBJ1-2
v_gene: TRBV2
d_gene: .
len: 13
CDR3aa: CASSLGRGSGYTF
CDR3nt: TGTGCCAGCAGTTTGGGCAGGGGAAGTGGCTACACCTTC

abundance: .
j_gene: TRBJ2-1
v_gene: TRBV19
d_gene: TRBD2
len: 15
CDR3aa: CASTLAGGRGNEQFF
CDR3nt: TGTGCCAGTACGCTAGCGGGAGGGCGGGGCAATGAGCAGTTCTTC

abundance: .
j_gene: TRBJ2-1
v_gene: TRBV28
d_gene: .
len: 12
CDR3aa: CASSLWEGEQFF
CDR3nt: TGTGCCAGCAGTTTATGGGAGGGTGAGCAGTTCTTC

abundance: .
j_gene: TRBJ2-7
v_gene: TRBV27
d_gene: TRBD1
len: 14
CDR3aa: CASTPRRGPYEQYF
CDR3nt: TGTGCCAGCACCCCCCGTAGGGGGCCCTACGAGCAGTACTTC

abundance: .
j_gene: TRBJ2-1
v_gene: TRBV20-1
d_gene: .
len: 10
CDR3aa: CSASENEQFF
CDR3nt: TGCAGTGCTAGCGAGAATGAGCAGTTCTTC

abundance: .
j_gene: TRBJ2-5
v_gene: TRBV29-1
d_gene: .
len: 12
CDR3aa: CSVEGTVATQYF
CDR3nt: TGCAGCGTTGAAGGGACAGTGGCGACCCAGTACTTC

abundance: .
j_gene: TRBJ2-7
v_gene: TRBV7-9
d_gene: .
len: 15
CDR3aa: CASNPGSGGNYEQYF
CDR3nt: TGTGCCAGCAACCCCGGAAGCGGTGGTAACTACGAGCAGTACTTC

abundance: .
j_gene: TRBJ1-1
v_gene: TRBV9
d_gene: .
len: 13
CDR3aa: CASSFRDITEAFF
CDR3nt: TGTGCCAGCAGCTTCCGGGACATAACTGAAGCTTTCTTT

abundance: once
j_gene: TRBJ2-2
v_gene: TRBV6-1
d_gene: .
len: 14
CDR3aa: CASSDGGADGELFF
CDR3nt: TGTGCCAGCAGTGATGGAGGGGCTGACGGGGAGCTGTTTTTT

abundance: few
j_gene: TRBJ2-5
v_gene: TRBV28
d_gene: TRBD2
len: 15
CDR3aa: CASSLTSGGQETQYF
CDR3nt: TGTGCCAGCAGTTTGACTAGCGGGGGCCAAGAGACCCAGTACTTC

abundance: .
j_gene: TRBJ1-5
v_gene: TRBV7-8
d_gene: TRBD1
len: 15
CDR3aa: CASSIIQGARQPQHF
CDR3nt: TGTGCCAGCAGTATAATACAGGGGGCTAGGCAGCCCCAGCATTTT

abundance: .
j_gene: TRBJ1-2
v_gene: TRBV5-5
d_gene: .
len: 13
CDR3aa: CASSLYGGDGYTF
CDR3nt: TGTGCCAGCAGCCTCTATGGGGGGGACGGCTACACCTTC

abundance: .
j_gene: TRBJ2-7
v_gene: TRBV6-5
d_gene: .
len: 15
CDR3aa: CASRASGGLSYEQYF
CDR3nt: TGTGCCAGCAGGGCGAGTGGCGGGCTTTCCTACGAGCAGTACTTC

abundance: .
j_gene: TRBJ1-4
v_gene: TRBV4-3
d_gene: TRBD1
len: 17
CDR3aa: CASSQENPGQGREKLFF
CDR3nt: TGCGCCAGCAGCCAAGAAAACCCGGGACAGGGGAGGGAAAAACTGTTTTTT

abundance: few
j_gene: TRBJ1-1
v_gene: TRBV30
d_gene: TRBD1
len: 21
CDR3aa: CAWSPRLKFFGTGEGDTEAFF
CDR3nt: TGTGCCTGGAGTCCTCGACTTAAATTTTTCGGGACAGGTGAGGGGGACACTGAAGCTTTCTTT

abundance: .
j_gene: TRBJ1-1
v_gene: TRBV5-1
d_gene: .
len: 16
CDR3aa: CASMGVQGITNTEAFF
CDR3nt: TGCGCCAGCATGGGGGTTCAGGGGATTACGAACACTGAAGCTTTCTTT

abundance: .
j_gene: TRBJ2-1
v_gene: TRBV9
d_gene: .
len: 16
CDR3aa: CASSVGDPGWFNEQFF
CDR3nt: TGTGCCAGCAGCGTAGGCGACCCGGGTTGGTTCAATGAGCAGTTCTTC

abundance: .
j_gene: TRBJ2-3
v_gene: TRBV28
d_gene: TRBD2
len: 15
CDR3aa: CASSFRGESTDTQYF
CDR3nt: TGTGCCAGCAGTTTCCGGGGGGAGAGCACAGATACGCAGTATTTT

abundance: .
j_gene: TRBJ1-5
v_gene: TRBV5-5
d_gene: .
len: 16
CDR3aa: CASSFQSLQGGQPQHF
CDR3nt: TGTGCCAGCAGCTTTCAAAGTTTACAGGGCGGACAGCCCCAGCATTTT

abundance: .
j_gene: TRBJ1-5
v_gene: TRBV28
d_gene: .
len: 15
CDR3aa: CASSFRAKLDQPQHF
CDR3nt: TGTGCCAGCAGTTTCAGGGCTAAATTGGATCAGCCCCAGCATTTT

abundance: once
j_gene: TRBJ2-7
v_gene: TRBV19
d_gene: TRBD2
len: 16
CDR3aa: CASSPQGLAGKHEQYF
CDR3nt: TGTGCCAGTAGTCCGCAGGGACTAGCGGGAAAGCACGAGCAGTACTTC

abundance: .
j_gene: TRBJ2-1
v_gene: TRBV11-2
d_gene: TRBD1
len: 15
CDR3aa: CASSSGQGVTNEQFF
CDR3nt: TGTGCCAGCAGCTCGGGACAGGGGGTTACCAATGAGCAGTTCTTC